This TCR beta chain was identified in a study of blood T cell repertoires in COVID-19. Study overall: Acute-phase and convalescent COVID-19 samples originated in the United States, Italy and Spain. Sources were T cells, B-cell-depleted T cells, or PBMCs; the material itself was cDNA or gDNA.

Membership in each cohort depended on participant-reported clinical history. Germline CDR1 and CDR2: KGHSH and LQKENI. The ends were cut back, 4 bases at V and 5 bases at J, with 21 bases in the middle. This CDR3 has 17 amino acids. In the authors' methods: Amplified reference gene primers provided the basis for estimating nucleated cell counts. The data were produced by immunoSEQ multiplex PCR, yet TCRdb's version contains in-frame clones alone and is incomplete. V, J and clone size are those of that table, while D and trimming were read from the DNA. The data show 320,000 or so clones, with 80% to 90% seen just once and over 4.5% held by the top ten.

The chain carries TRBV18 and TRBJ1-5; no definite D call. The sequenced sample consisted of PBMCs or T cells enriched from blood (not recorded which). The receptor's source is a man younger than 40 who had recovered from COVID-19. This CDR3 is CASSQATFLQTDQPQHF. The CDR3 DNA follows: TGTGCCAGCTCACAGGCGACGTTCTTACAGACCGATCAGCCCCAGCATTTT.